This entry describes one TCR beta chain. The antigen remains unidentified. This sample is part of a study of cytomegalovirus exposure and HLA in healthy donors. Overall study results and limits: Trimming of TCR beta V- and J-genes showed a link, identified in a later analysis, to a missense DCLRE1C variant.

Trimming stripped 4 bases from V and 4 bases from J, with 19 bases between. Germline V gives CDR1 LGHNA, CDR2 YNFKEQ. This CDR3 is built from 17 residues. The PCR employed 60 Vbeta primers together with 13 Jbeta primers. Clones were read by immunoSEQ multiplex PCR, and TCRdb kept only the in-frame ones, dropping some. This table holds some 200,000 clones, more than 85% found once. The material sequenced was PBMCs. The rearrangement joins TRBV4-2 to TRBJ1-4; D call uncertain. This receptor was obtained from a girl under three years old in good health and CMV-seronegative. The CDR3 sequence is CASSRPREIHHNEKLFF. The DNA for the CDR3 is TGTGCCAGCAGCCGCCCCCGGGAGATACATCATAATGAAAAACTGTTTTTT.